There are many counts of the clone carrying this TCR beta chain. The antigen is unknown. This sample also contains other DNA sequences that code for the same CDR3. TCRdb keeps only in-frame clones here, not all; method: immunoSEQ multiplex PCR. The table records over 250,000 clones, 86% of them present only once. This specimen belongs to a study of cytomegalovirus exposure and HLA in healthy donors. Study background: The use of the same platform for the 130 or so validation repertoires and the roughly 700 first-cohort repertoires was reported by a later analysis. Study-level findings and limits: According to reports, the classifier identified cytomegalovirus status with high specificity and sensitivity.

Trimming cost V 8 bases and J 3 bases, with 8 bases left between them. This CDR3 region has 11 residues. Germline V CDR1 and CDR2: MNHNS, SASEGT. The receptor was derived from a woman between 18 and 30 years old in good health and CMV-seronegative. The specimen sequenced was PBMCs. The chain recombines TRBV6-1 with TRBJ2-7; D is ambiguous. The CDR3 nucleotides read TGTGCCAGCGGTCCACACTACGAGCAGTACTTC. This gives the protein CASGPHYEQYF.